This TCR beta chain is drawn from a study of T cells after yellow fever vaccination. Study-level results: Overall, a small share of clonotypes was seen in both CD4 and CD8 compartments. Abundant clonotypes from the bulk population could have been carried over as contaminants into FACS-sorted repertoires. After the booster, nearly 98% of CD4 and just over 85% of CD8 primary-response clones were re-detected.

TCRdb re-called the 5' RACE reads through MiXCR, storing one row per CDR3 protein. The sample holds about 85,000 distinct CDR3 sequences; roughly 14% are singletons and the top ten take roughly 24%. The CDR3 is 12 residues long. V was clipped by 4 bases and J by 0 bases, with 3 bases between them. Only a few counts were recorded for this clonotype. The sample in question was CD8+ T cells not binding an NS4B(214-222) dextramer, sorted from PBMCs, obtained roughly 20 days after the first yellow fever vaccination. The gene calls are TRBV12-3 or TRBV12-4 and TRBJ1-1, with D unclear. The origin of this receptor is a young man who received the YFV17D yellow fever vaccine. CDR3 in DNA: TGTGCCAGCAGTTCCATGAACACTGAAGCTTTCTTT. This translates into CASSSMNTEAFF.